The next 27 T cell receptor beta chains were all read from a single sample in a study of beta chain features in type 1 diabetes. Whole-study results and caveats: TCRB CDR3s were moderately but significantly shorter in Type 1 diabetes patients in all four CD4+ subsets.

Their antigens remain unidentified. As every portion of the isolated RNA was reverse transcribed, the sequencing read expressed TCRB transcripts. Sequencing was performed with immunoSEQ multiplex PCR; in TCRdb, only in-frame clones are kept and a portion is missing. The sample holds about 150,000 clones, about 13% seen once. Sequencing was done on a sample of central memory CD4+ T cells from blood. Every receptor here comes from a man between 18 and 35 years old with type 1 diabetes.

The chain is built from TRBV7-9 and TRBJ2-2, with D perhaps TRBD1 or TRBD2 (5 bases each). CDR1 and CDR2 (germline): SEHNR, FQNEAQ (reference sequence). The V end was cut by 10 bases, the J end by 2 bases, with 14 bases between. CDR3 length: 14 residues. The CDR3 region is CATDRDLNTGELFF. The CDR3 DNA sequence: TGTGCCACCGACCGGGACCTTAACACCGGGGAGCTGTTTTTT.

This clone showed up just a few times. This chain connects TRBV10-3 to TRBJ2-1; 10 bases line up with TRBD1. This CDR3 has 15 residues. CDR1 is ENHRY and CDR2 is SYGVKD in the germline V gene. With V trimmed by 1 base and J by 6 bases, 3 bases remained unmatched. As DNA, the CDR3 is TGTGCCATCAGTGAGTTGGGACAGGGGATCAATGAGCAGTTCTTC. This codes for CAISELGQGINEQFF.

The chain is built from TRBV7-6 and TRBJ2-4; D is ambiguous. Germline CDR1 reads SGHVS; CDR2 reads FNYEAQ. Trimming took 5 bases from V and 5 from J, leaving 4 bases between them. The CDR3 loop spans 11 amino acids. CDR3 nucleotides: TGTGCCAGCAGCGCGCAAAACATTCAGTACTTC. Protein: CASSAQNIQYF.

This clone was found a few times. This chain joins TRBV5-6 and TRBJ1-5; maybe TRBD1 (6 bases). The CDR3 sequence is 15 residues long. V was shortened by 4 bases and J by 6 bases, with 17 bases between the two germline ends. Looked up from germline, CDR1 is SGHDT and CDR2 is YYEEEE. CDR3 amino acids: CASSAGQPWAQPQHF. CDR3 DNA sequence: TGTGCCAGCAGCGCCGGACAGCCTTGGGCTCAGCCCCAGCATTTT.

This sequence joins TRBV6-1 and TRBJ1-4; D is ambiguous. The CDR3 totals 15 residues. The V gene's germline CDR1 is MNHNS and CDR2 SASEGT. Trimming took 0 bases from V and 1 from J, leaving 6 bases between them. The CDR3 DNA sequence: TGTGCCAGCAGTGAAGCTGGCGGAACTAATGAAAAACTGTTTTTT. It encodes CASSEAGGTNEKLFF.

This sequence joins TRBV7-8 and TRBJ2-5; no reliable D call. The CDR3 consists of 13 residues. The V end lost 10 bases, the J end lost 7 bases, and 19 bases lay between the germline ends. Germline lookup yields CDR1 SGHVS and CDR2 FQNEAQ. For the CDR3, the DNA is TGTGCCACCGCGAGCATTCGTTCTGGGACCCAGTACTTC. Translation gives CATASIRSGTQYF.

This clone was detected only a few times. The gene calls are TRBV7-9 and TRBJ1-3; D is ambiguous. This CDR3 is built from 16 residues. Trimming left V 1 base short and J 1 base short, with 11 bases between. The germline V gene has CDR1 SEHNR and CDR2 FQNEAQ (reference sequence). In nucleotides, the CDR3 is TGTGCCAGCAGCTTAGGGGCGAGTTCGTCTGGAAACACCATATATTTT. Protein product: CASSLGASSSGNTIYF.

This clone was detected a few times. The chain employs TRBV7-8 and TRBJ2-7, with TRBD2 matching 10 bases. Germline CDR1 and CDR2: SGHVS and FQNEAQ. The CDR3 spans 14 residues. V dropped 4 bases and J dropped 2; count of bases not matched to a gene: 2. The CDR3 spells CASSSSGGPYEQYF. For the CDR3, the DNA is TGTGCCAGCAGCTCTAGCGGGGGACCCTACGAGCAGTACTTC.

The chain recombines TRBV19 with TRBJ2-7, with a weak D call TRBD2 (6 bases). Per the germline V gene, CDR1 is LNHDA and CDR2 is SQIVND (reference sequence). The V end was cut by 2 bases, the J end by 4 bases, with 12 bases between. This CDR3 has 14 residues. CDR3: CASSIQAGPYEQYF. The CDR3 coding sequence is TGTGCCAGTAGTATACAGGCGGGACCGTACGAGCAGTACTTC.

This chain links TRBV28 with TRBJ2-6; tentative D call: TRBD1 (5 bases). This CDR3 comprises 14 residues. Germline V gene data show CDR1 as MDHEN and CDR2 as SYDVKM. Trimming removed 7 bases from V and 2 bases from J, with 9 bases in between. CDR3 region: CASTRGAGANVLTF. The CDR3 DNA follows: TGTGCCAGCACAAGGGGCGCTGGGGCCAACGTCCTGACTTTC.

This clone was seen a few times. This chain links TRBV9 with TRBJ2-5, with a weak D call TRBD1 (5 bases). The V end was cut by 2 bases, the J end by 2 bases, with 7 bases between. Germline CDR1 is SGDLS and CDR2 is YYNGEE. The CDR3 totals 13 residues. CDR3 bases: TGTGCCAGCAGCGTGCAGGGACAAGAGACCCAGTACTTC. Its protein product is CASSVQGQETQYF.

This chain uses TRBV29-1 with TRBJ1-4; perhaps TRBD1 as D (5 bases). CDR1 SQVTM and CDR2 ANQGSEA come from the germline V gene. This CDR3 has 10 residues. With 7 bases removed from V and 7 bases from J, the gap between germline ends came to 7 bases. The CDR3 DNA reads TGCAGCGGCGGGACTGAAAAACTGTTTTTT. Translating it yields CSGGTEKLFF.

The V gene is TRBV27, the J gene TRBJ1-5, with D tentatively TRBD1 (5 bases). The germline V gene has CDR1 MNHEY and CDR2 SMNVEV (reference sequence). The CDR3 runs to 12 residues. Trimming shortened V by 4 bases and J by 5 bases, and 6 bases separated the two germline ends. CDR3 residues: CASSSTDQPQHF. The CDR3 DNA sequence: TGTGCCAGCAGTTCGACAGATCAGCCCCAGCATTTT.

V is TRBV7-9 and J is TRBJ2-1; 13 bases map to TRBD2. The V and J ends lost 5 bases and 9 bases, in that order; junction bases with no gene match: 7. CDR1 and CDR2 from the germline V gene are SEHNR and FQNEAQ (reference sequence). This CDR3 comprises 15 residues. CDR3 amino acids: CASSAGLAGLSEQFF. CDR3 coding DNA: TGTGCCAGCAGCGCGGGACTAGCGGGGTTGAGTGAGCAGTTCTTC.

In its sample, this clone was seen a few times. V gene TRBV30 combines with J gene TRBJ1-5; D gene unclear. V lost 0 bases and J 6 bases, leaving 9 bases between the germline ends. The V gene's germline CDR1 is GTSNPN and CDR2 SVGIG (reference sequence). This CDR3 comprises 13 residues. CDR3 sequence reads: CAWSVGGFQPQHF. CDR3 in DNA: TGTGCCTGGAGTGTCGGAGGGTTTCAGCCCCAGCATTTT.

The table lists this clone with a few counts. The chain couples TRBV5-1 to TRBJ2-1; 14 nucleotides align to TRBD2. The J segment lost 3 bases and the V segment lost 0 bases, leaving 5 bases of the junction unmatched. This CDR3 contains 18 residues. CDR1 SGHRS and CDR2 YFSETQ come from the germline V gene. This CDR3 reads CASSLARTSGGRYNEQFF. The CDR3 coding sequence is TGCGCCAGCAGCTTGGCCCGGACTAGCGGGGGGCGCTACAATGAGCAGTTCTTC.

The genes are TRBV30 and TRBJ1-5; TRBD1 might be the D (5 bases). Germline lookup yields CDR1 GTSNPN and CDR2 SVGIG (reference sequence). This CDR3 has 15 residues. V lost 6 bases and J lost 0, with 15 bases in between. CDR3: CACSQGPLSNQPQHF. CDR3 DNA: TGTGCCTGCTCTCAGGGTCCCCTTAGCAATCAGCCCCAGCATTTT.

This clone was counted only a few times. The chain uses TRBV19 and TRBJ2-7; D remains unclear. The CDR3 contains 14 residues. Germline V gene data show CDR1 as LNHDA and CDR2 as SQIVND (reference sequence). Trimming removed 2 bases from V and 7 bases from J, with 15 bases in between. The CDR3 sequence is CASSITGGLREQYF. In DNA form, the CDR3 reads TGTGCCAGTAGTATAACCGGTGGGCTAAGGGAGCAGTACTTC.

The chain is built from TRBV28 and TRBJ1-1, with a tentative D call TRBD1 (6 bases). This CDR3 spans 15 amino acids. The germline CDR1 and CDR2 sequences are MDHEN and SYDVKM. The V end lost 1 base, the J end lost 5 bases, and 14 bases lay between the germline ends. Here the CDR3 DNA reads TGTGCCAGCAGTTTATCCTCCAGGGGAGGGACTGAAGCTTTCTTT. It yields the protein CASSLSSRGGTEAFF.

The chain links TRBV10-1 to TRBJ1-1, with D possibly TRBD1 on 5 matching bases. Per the germline V gene, CDR1 is WNHNN and CDR2 is SYGVQD (reference sequence). The CDR3 consists of 12 residues. V was pared by 6 bases and J by 5 bases, with 10 bases between. For the CDR3, the DNA is TGCGCCAGCAGCCGCGGGACGACTGAAGCTTTCTTT. Protein product: CASSRGTTEAFF.

This clone was counted at least ten times. The chain carries TRBV14 and TRBJ2-1; possibly TRBD1 for D (6 bases). CDR3 length equals 16 residues. Germline V lookup: CDR1 SGHDN, CDR2 FVKESK. Trimming pared 3 bases from V and 0 bases from J, leaving 12 bases between. CDR3 DNA: TGTGCCAGCAGCCACCTGAGGGGGAGCTCCTACAATGAGCAGTTCTTC. This codes for CASSHLRGSSYNEQFF.

The chain recombines TRBV5-1 with TRBJ2-5; TRBD2 agrees at 13 bases. The CDR3 is 16 amino acids. Germline V gives CDR1 SGHRS, CDR2 YFSETQ. Trimming cost V 3 bases and J 5 bases; bases outside gene matches: 7. This CDR3 reads CASSSTSGGSRETQYF. CDR3 nucleotide sequence: TGCGCCAGCAGCTCGACTAGCGGGGGGTCCAGGGAGACCCAGTACTTC.

This sequence joins TRBV7-3 and TRBJ2-1; 9 bases are shared with TRBD2. Germline lookup yields CDR1 SGHTA and CDR2 FQGTGA. V lost 0 bases to trimming and J lost 4 bases; unmatched junction nucleotides: 1. The CDR3 runs 15 residues. The CDR3 region is CASSLTSGGYNEQFF. DNA of the CDR3: TGTGCCAGCAGCTTAACTAGCGGGGGATACAATGAGCAGTTCTTC.

V is TRBV6-1 and J is TRBJ2-1; TRBD1 aligns across 8 bases. V shed 7 bases, J shed 10 bases, and the junction held 6 bases outside the gene matches. The CDR3 covers 12 residues. Per germline, CDR1 MNHNS and CDR2 SASEGT. CDR3 sequence: CASTDRDREQFF. In nucleotides, the CDR3 is TGTGCCAGCACAGACCGGGACAGGGAGCAGTTCTTC.

The chain joins TRBV7-9 to TRBJ2-7, with a possible D match to TRBD1 (5 bases). The CDR3 is 15 amino acids. From germline, CDR1 is SEHNR and CDR2 FQNEAQ (reference sequence). Between the trimmed V and J ends, which lost 4 bases and 5 bases, there was a span of 18 bases. CDR3 residues: CASSSSGPLSDEQYF. CDR3 nucleotide sequence: TGTGCCAGCAGCTCTTCAGGGCCTCTAAGTGACGAGCAGTACTTC.

The chain recombines TRBV19 with TRBJ2-3; perhaps D is TRBD1 or TRBD2 (6 bases each). V shed 6 bases and J shed 1 base, with 8 bases lying between them. The CDR3 runs to 13 residues. Germline-derived CDR1 and CDR2 are LNHDA and SQIVND (reference sequence). The CDR3 DNA reads TGTGCCAGTAGCGGGGGCGGCACAGATACGCAGTATTTT. Its protein is CASSGGGTDTQYF.

This clone was found a few times. The chain has TRBV18 and TRBJ2-7, with D perhaps matching TRBD2 (7 bases). Germline V gives CDR1 KGHSH, CDR2 LQKENI. V lost 6 bases, J lost 5 bases, and 17 bases lay in between. This CDR3 has 14 amino acids. The DNA of the CDR3 is TGTGCCAGCTCCGCGGTGGGAGGGGGGCACGAGCAGTACTTC. This codes for CASSAVGGGHEQYF.